This TCR beta chain originates from a study of blood T cells in healthy people across ages. Overall study findings and caveats: Because donor CMV status was unknown, expanded clonotype changes were possibly confounded.

It was with a sample-barcoded 5' primer and a J-beta primer mix that a second PCR of roughly 7 to 12 cycles was run. Via MiXCR, TCRdb re-called the 5' RACE reads, giving one row per CDR3 protein. The data hold 630,000 or so distinct CDR3 sequences, with less than 35% observed a single time. This CDR3 is built from 12 residues. CDR1 and CDR2 (germline): LGHNT, FRNRAP. The V end was cut by 2 bases, the J end by 5 bases, with 6 bases between. Comment on this clonotype: Its antigen is as yet unknown.

The receptor comes from a woman older than 75 in good health. Sequences were obtained from blood. V is TRBV12-5 and J is TRBJ1-1; D is undetermined. In nucleotides, the CDR3 is TGTGCTAGTGGTTTGAGAGGGACTGAAGCTTTCTTT. Residues: CASGLRGTEAFF.